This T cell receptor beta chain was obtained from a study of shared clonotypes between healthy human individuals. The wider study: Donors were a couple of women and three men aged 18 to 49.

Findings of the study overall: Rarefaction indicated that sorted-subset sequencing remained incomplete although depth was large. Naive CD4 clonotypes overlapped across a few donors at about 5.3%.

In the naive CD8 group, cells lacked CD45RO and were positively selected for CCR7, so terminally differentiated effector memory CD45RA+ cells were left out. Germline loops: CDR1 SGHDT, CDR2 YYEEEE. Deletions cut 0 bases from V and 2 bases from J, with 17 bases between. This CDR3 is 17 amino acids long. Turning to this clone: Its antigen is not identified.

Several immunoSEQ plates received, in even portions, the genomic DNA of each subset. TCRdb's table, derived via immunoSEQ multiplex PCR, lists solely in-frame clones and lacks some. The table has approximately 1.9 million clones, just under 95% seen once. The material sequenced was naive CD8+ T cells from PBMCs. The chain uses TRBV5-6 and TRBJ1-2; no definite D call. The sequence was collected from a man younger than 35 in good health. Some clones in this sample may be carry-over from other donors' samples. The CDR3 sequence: CASSLAPVTSPNYGYTF. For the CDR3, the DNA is TGTGCCAGCAGCTTGGCCCCAGTTACGTCCCCAAACTATGGCTACACCTTC.